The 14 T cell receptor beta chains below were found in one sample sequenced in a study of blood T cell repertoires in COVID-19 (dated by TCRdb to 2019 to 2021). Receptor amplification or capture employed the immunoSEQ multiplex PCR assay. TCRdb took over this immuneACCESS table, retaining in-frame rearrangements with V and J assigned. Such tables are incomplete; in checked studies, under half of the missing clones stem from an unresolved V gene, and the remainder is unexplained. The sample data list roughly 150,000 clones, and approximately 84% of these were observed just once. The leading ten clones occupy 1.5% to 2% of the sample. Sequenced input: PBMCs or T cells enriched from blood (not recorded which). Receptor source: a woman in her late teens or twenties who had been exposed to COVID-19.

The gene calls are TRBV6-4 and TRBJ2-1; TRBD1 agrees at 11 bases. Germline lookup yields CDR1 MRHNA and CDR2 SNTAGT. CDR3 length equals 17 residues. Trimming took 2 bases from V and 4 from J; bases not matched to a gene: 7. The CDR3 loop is CASSDTYGTGGYNEQFF. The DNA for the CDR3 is TGTGCCAGCAGTGACACTTACGGGACAGGGGGTTACAATGAGCAGTTCTTC.

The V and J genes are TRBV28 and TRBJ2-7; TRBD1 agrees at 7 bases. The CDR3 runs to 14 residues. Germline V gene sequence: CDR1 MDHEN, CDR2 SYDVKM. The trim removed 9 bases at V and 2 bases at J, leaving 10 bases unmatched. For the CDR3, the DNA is TGTGCCAGTAGAACCCAGACAGGGCCCTACGAGCAGTACTTC. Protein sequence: CASRTQTGPYEQYF.

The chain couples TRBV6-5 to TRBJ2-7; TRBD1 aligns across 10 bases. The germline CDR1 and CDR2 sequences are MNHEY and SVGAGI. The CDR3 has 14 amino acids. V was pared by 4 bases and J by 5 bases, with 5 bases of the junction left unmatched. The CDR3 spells CASSWGTGANEQYF. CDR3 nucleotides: TGTGCCAGCAGTTGGGGGACAGGGGCCAACGAGCAGTACTTC.

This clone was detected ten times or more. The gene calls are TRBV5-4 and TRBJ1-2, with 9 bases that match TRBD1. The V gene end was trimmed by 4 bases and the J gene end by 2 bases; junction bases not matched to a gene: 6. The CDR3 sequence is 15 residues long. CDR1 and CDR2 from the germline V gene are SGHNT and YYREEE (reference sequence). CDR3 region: CASSAPGQGNYGYTF. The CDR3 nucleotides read TGTGCCAGCAGCGCGCCGGGACAGGGAAACTATGGCTACACCTTC.

The CDR3 sequence is CAWSVGDRERQPQHF. Written as DNA, the CDR3 is TGTGCCTGGAGTGTAGGGGACAGGGAGAGACAGCCCCAGCATTTT. The chain recombines TRBV30 with TRBJ1-5; TRBD1 matches 9 bases. The V gene end was trimmed by 0 bases and the J gene end by 7 bases; junction bases not matched to a gene: 7. There are 15 residues in the CDR3. CDR1 is GTSNPN and CDR2 is SVGIG in the germline V gene (reference sequence).

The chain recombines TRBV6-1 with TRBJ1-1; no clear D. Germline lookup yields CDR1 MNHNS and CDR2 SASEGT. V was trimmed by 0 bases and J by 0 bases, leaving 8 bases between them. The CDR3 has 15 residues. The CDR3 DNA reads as TGTGCCAGCAGTGAAGCGCAGGCCATGAACACTGAAGCTTTCTTT. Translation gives CASSEAQAMNTEAFF.

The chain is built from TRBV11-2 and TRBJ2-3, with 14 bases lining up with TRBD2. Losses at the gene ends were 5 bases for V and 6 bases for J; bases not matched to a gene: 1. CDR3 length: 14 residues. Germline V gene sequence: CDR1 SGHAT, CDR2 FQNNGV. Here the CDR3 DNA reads TGTGCCAGCAGCCGGACTAGCGGGGGGGATACGCAGTATTTT. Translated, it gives CASSRTSGGDTQYF. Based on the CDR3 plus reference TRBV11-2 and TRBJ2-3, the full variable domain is EAGVAQSPRYKIIEKRQSVAFWCNPISGHATLYWYQQILGQGPKLLIQFQNNGVVDDSQLPKDRFSAERLKGVDSTLKIQPAKLEDSAVYLCASSRTSGGDTQYFGPGTRLTVL.

CDR3 loop: CASSPFTDISNQPQHF. Here the CDR3 DNA reads TGTGCCAGCTCACCTTTTACCGACATAAGCAATCAGCCCCAGCATTTT. The chain joins TRBV18 to TRBJ1-5; no reliable D call. V was shortened by 3 bases and J by 1 base, with 13 bases between the two germline ends. The CDR3 runs to 16 residues. Germline V gene lookup returns CDR1 KGHSH and CDR2 LQKENI.

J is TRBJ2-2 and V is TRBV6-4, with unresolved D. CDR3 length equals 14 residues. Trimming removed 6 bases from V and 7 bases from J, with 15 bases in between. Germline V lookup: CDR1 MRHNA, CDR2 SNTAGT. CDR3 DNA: TGTGCCAGCAGCGAAACGACTGGAAGCGGGGAGCTGTTTTTT. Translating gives CASSETTGSGELFF.

The CDR3: CASSSAGQNSYEQYF. In DNA, the CDR3 is TGTGCCAGCAGTTCAGCCGGACAGAACTCCTACGAGCAGTACTTC. The gene calls are TRBV6-5 and TRBJ2-7; a weak D match, TRBD1 (6 bases). Germline V lookup: CDR1 MNHEY, CDR2 SVGAGI. The CDR3 is 15 residues long. Trimming left V 4 bases short and J 0 bases short, with 13 bases between.

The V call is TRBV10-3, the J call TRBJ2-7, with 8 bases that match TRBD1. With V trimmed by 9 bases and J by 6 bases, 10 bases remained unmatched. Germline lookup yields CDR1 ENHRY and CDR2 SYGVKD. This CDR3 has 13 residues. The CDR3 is CAIHPGQAGEQYF. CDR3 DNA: TGTGCCATACACCCGGGACAGGCTGGCGAGCAGTACTTC.

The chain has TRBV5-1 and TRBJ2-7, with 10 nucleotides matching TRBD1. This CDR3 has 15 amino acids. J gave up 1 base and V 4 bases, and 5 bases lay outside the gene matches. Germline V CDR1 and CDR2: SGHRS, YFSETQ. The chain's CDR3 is CASSKGQGSSYEQYF. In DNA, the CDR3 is TGCGCCAGCAGCAAGGGACAGGGGAGTTCCTACGAGCAGTACTTC.

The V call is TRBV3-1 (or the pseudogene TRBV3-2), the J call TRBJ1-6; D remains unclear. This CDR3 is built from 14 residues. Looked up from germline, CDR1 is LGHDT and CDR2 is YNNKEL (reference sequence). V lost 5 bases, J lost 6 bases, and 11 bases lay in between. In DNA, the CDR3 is TGTGCCAGCAGCGTACGTCGGGGTAATTCACCCCTCCACTTT. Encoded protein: CASSVRRGNSPLHF.

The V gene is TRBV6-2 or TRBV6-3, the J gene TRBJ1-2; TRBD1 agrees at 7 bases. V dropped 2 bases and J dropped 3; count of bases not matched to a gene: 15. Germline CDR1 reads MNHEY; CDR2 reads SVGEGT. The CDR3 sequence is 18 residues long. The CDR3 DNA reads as TGTGCCAGCAGTTACGGGGGACGACAGGGACGGGTTGACTATGGCTACACCTTC. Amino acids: CASSYGGRQGRVDYGYTF.